This TCR beta chain stems from a study of T cell clonotyping in hematopoietic cell transplantation. The table came from immunoSEQ multiplex PCR; TCRdb's copy has only in-frame clones and leaves some out. The sample lists about 5,900 clones, around 79% occurring once. Germline values: CDR1 SGHAT, CDR2 FQNNGV. The CDR3 covers 15 residues. V dropped 4 bases and J dropped 6; count of bases not matched to a gene: 9. Blood collection times were about day -28 and days 30, 100, 180 posttransplant. The TCR originated in a female patient younger than 45 who had an allogeneic stem cell transplant, so the T cells may come from the graft donor. Some clones in this sample may be carry-over from other donors' samples. The chain carries TRBV11-2 and TRBJ1-5; 7 positions match TRBD1. The source was PBMCs, collected 100 days after allogeneic stem cell transplant. This CDR3 reads CASSSGRQGGQPQHF. The CDR3 DNA follows: TGTGCCAGCAGCTCTGGGAGACAGGGCGGTCAGCCCCAGCATTTT.